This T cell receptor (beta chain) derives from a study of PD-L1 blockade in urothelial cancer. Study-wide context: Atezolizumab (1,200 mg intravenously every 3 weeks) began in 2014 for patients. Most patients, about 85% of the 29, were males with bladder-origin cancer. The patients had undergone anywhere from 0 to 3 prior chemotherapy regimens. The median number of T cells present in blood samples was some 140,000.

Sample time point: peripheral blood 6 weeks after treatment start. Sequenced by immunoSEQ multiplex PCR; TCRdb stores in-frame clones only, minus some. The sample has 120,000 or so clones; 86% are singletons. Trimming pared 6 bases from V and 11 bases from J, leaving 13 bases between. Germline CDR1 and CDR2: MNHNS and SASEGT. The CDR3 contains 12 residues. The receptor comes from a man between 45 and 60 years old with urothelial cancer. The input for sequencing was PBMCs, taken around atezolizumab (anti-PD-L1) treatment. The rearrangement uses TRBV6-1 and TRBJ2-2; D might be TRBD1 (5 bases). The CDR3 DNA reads TGTGCCAGCAGAGACAGTCTCCACGAGCTGTTTTTT. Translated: CASRDSLHELFF.